This T cell receptor beta chain was found in a study of tumor and adjacent non-tumor tissue in lung cancer. The wider study: Patients were aged roughly 31 to 76, roughly 9 men and a handful of women, stage I to III. Samples averaged roughly 4.2 million productive TCRbeta reads each. Notes on the study in general: Normal lung showed higher cumulative top 100 clone frequency than tumor. Compared with tumor, normal lung showed significantly lower TCR diversity.

RNA was extracted from bulk tissue without any cell sorting. Regarding this clonotype: Its target is unknown.

TCRbeta libraries were built with three rounds of nested PCR, modified from ARM-PCR. Each CDR3 protein gets one entry after TCRdb re-called the multiplex PCR reads with MiXCR. The data contain approximately 90,000 distinct CDR3 sequences, around 71% of them singletons. This clonotype was sampled from a man between 60 and 70 years old with non-small cell lung cancer. The source material was lung tumor tissue.

The DNA for the CDR3 is TGTGCCAGTAGGCCCATGGACAGGGCCGGTTTAGACGAGCAGTACTTC. It translates to CASRPMDRAGLDEQYF. V is TRBV12-3 or TRBV12-4 and J is TRBJ2-7, with TRBD1 matching over 8 bases. The CDR3 extends over 16 amino acids. V shed 9 bases and J 5 bases; nucleotides not matched to a gene: 18.